A selection of T cell receptor beta chains follows, all from one sample in a study of T cells in pancreatic ductal adenocarcinoma. This table comes from immunoSEQ multiplex PCR, and its TCRdb copy is limited to in-frame clones, with some not included. Of 100,000 or so clones listed, over 90% are singletons. The sequenced sample consisted of PBMCs. The receptors were gathered from a human donor with pancreatic ductal adenocarcinoma. CDR3s include the opening cysteine and the closing phenylalanine or tryptophan. The D gene is left open where the match is weak. Clone size is stated in some rows and not others, as once, few, many or a class when expanded.

len: 15
j_gene: TRBJ2-2
d_gene: TRBD2
v_gene: TRBV2
abundance: -
CDR3aa: CASSGRTSDTGELFF
CDR3nt: TGTGCCAGCAGTGGAAGGACTAGCGATACCGGGGAGCTGTTTTTT

len: 15
j_gene: TRBJ2-7
d_gene: -
v_gene: TRBV18
abundance: -
CDR3aa: CASSPGQIPTYEQYF
CDR3nt: TGTGCCAGCTCACCAGGGCAGATTCCTACCTACGAGCAGTACTTC

len: 17
j_gene: TRBJ2-2
d_gene: -
v_gene: TRBV6-1
abundance: -
CDR3aa: CASSEAGGGGITGELFF
CDR3nt: TGTGCCAGCAGTGAAGCAGGAGGTGGAGGGATAACCGGGGAGCTGTTTTTT

len: 18
j_gene: TRBJ2-3
d_gene: TRBD1
v_gene: TRBV5-1
abundance: -
CDR3aa: CASSLEMVRDRGSDTQYF
CDR3nt: TGCGCCAGCAGCTTGGAAATGGTCCGGGACAGGGGTTCCGATACGCAGTATTTT

len: 12
j_gene: TRBJ1-1
d_gene: -
v_gene: TRBV30
abundance: -
CDR3aa: CAWSWEKGEAFF
CDR3nt: TGTGCCTGGAGCTGGGAGAAGGGTGAAGCTTTCTTT

len: 14
j_gene: TRBJ1-1
d_gene: -
v_gene: TRBV11-2
abundance: -
CDR3aa: CASSPGTQSIKAFF
CDR3nt: TGTGCCAGCAGCCCCGGGACTCAGAGTATAAAAGCTTTCTTT

len: 14
j_gene: TRBJ2-1
d_gene: -
v_gene: TRBV7-3
abundance: -
CDR3aa: CASSLGSSYNEQFF
CDR3nt: TGTGCCAGCAGCTTGGGGAGCTCCTACAATGAGCAGTTCTTC

len: 14
j_gene: TRBJ2-7
d_gene: TRBD2
v_gene: TRBV19
abundance: -
CDR3aa: CASKAGEYRDEQYF
CDR3nt: TGTGCCAGTAAGGCGGGAGAGTATCGGGACGAGCAGTACTTC

len: 15
j_gene: TRBJ2-5
d_gene: TRBD2
v_gene: TRBV7-9
abundance: -
CDR3aa: CASSLTSGRLQTQYF
CDR3nt: TGTGCCAGCAGCCTGACTAGCGGGAGGTTACAGACCCAGTACTTC

len: 14
j_gene: TRBJ1-5
d_gene: -
v_gene: TRBV5-6
abundance: -
CDR3aa: CASSLKGSNQPQHF
CDR3nt: TGTGCCAGCAGCTTGAAGGGGAGCAATCAGCCCCAGCATTTT

len: 11
j_gene: TRBJ2-7
d_gene: -
v_gene: TRBV7-9
abundance: -
CDR3aa: CASSLSYEQYF
CDR3nt: TGTGCCAGCAGCTTATCCTACGAGCAGTACTTC

len: 11
j_gene: TRBJ2-7
d_gene: -
v_gene: TRBV20-1
abundance: once
CDR3aa: CSPRGGDEQYF
CDR3nt: TGCAGTCCACGAGGGGGGGACGAGCAGTACTTC

len: 18
j_gene: TRBJ2-7
d_gene: TRBD2
v_gene: TRBV7-6
abundance: -
CDR3aa: CASSLPGQTSGSSYEQYF
CDR3nt: TGTGCCAGCAGCTTACCGGGACAAACTAGCGGGAGCTCCTACGAGCAGTACTTC

len: 15
j_gene: TRBJ2-5
d_gene: -
v_gene: TRBV5-1
abundance: -
CDR3aa: CASSLVGGNQETQYF
CDR3nt: TGCGCCAGCAGCTTGGTAGGCGGAAACCAAGAGACCCAGTACTTC

len: 15
j_gene: TRBJ2-1
d_gene: TRBD2
v_gene: TRBV5-4
abundance: -
CDR3aa: CASSLGGRAYNEQFF
CDR3nt: TGTGCCAGCAGCTTGGGCGGGAGGGCCTACAATGAGCAGTTCTTC

len: 12
j_gene: TRBJ2-3
d_gene: -
v_gene: TRBV7-9
abundance: -
CDR3aa: CASSTGADTQYF
CDR3nt: TGTGCCAGCAGTACGGGGGCAGATACGCAGTATTTT

len: 13
j_gene: TRBJ1-1
d_gene: -
v_gene: TRBV28
abundance: -
CDR3aa: CASGRQMNTEAFF
CDR3nt: TGTGCCAGCGGTAGACAGATGAACACTGAAGCTTTCTTT

len: 18
j_gene: TRBJ2-5
d_gene: -
v_gene: TRBV9
abundance: -
CDR3aa: CASSVNPKEQAAKETQYF
CDR3nt: TGTGCCAGCAGCGTAAATCCCAAGGAACAGGCGGCTAAAGAGACCCAGTACTTC

len: 17
j_gene: TRBJ2-6
d_gene: TRBD1
v_gene: TRBV5-1
abundance: -
CDR3aa: CASSPDRGRSGANVLTF
CDR3nt: TGCGCCAGCAGCCCAGACAGGGGGAGATCTGGGGCCAACGTCCTGACTTTC

len: 14
j_gene: TRBJ2-4
d_gene: -
v_gene: TRBV30
abundance: -
CDR3aa: CACAGAIAKNIQYF
CDR3nt: TGTGCCTGCGCAGGGGCTATAGCCAAAAACATTCAGTACTTC

len: 13
j_gene: TRBJ1-4
d_gene: TRBD1
v_gene: TRBV18
abundance: -
CDR3aa: CASSPGGGEKLFF
CDR3nt: TGTGCCAGCTCACCAGGAGGGGGCGAAAAACTGTTTTTT

len: 15
j_gene: TRBJ2-1
d_gene: TRBD2
v_gene: TRBV6-5
abundance: -
CDR3aa: CASSYRGTSNNEQFF
CDR3nt: TGTGCCAGCAGTTACCGGGGGACTAGCAACAATGAGCAGTTCTTC

len: 13
j_gene: TRBJ1-2
d_gene: -
v_gene: TRBV7-9
abundance: once
CDR3aa: CASSLGTFSGYTF
CDR3nt: TGTGCCAGCAGCTTAGGGACATTTAGTGGCTACACCTTC

len: 12
j_gene: TRBJ1-2
d_gene: -
v_gene: TRBV14
abundance: once
CDR3aa: CASSQEAGFYTF
CDR3nt: TGTGCCAGCAGCCAAGAGGCGGGGTTCTACACCTTC

len: 14
j_gene: TRBJ2-1
d_gene: -
v_gene: TRBV7-2
abundance: -
CDR3aa: CASSFGRGRGEQFF
CDR3nt: TGTGCCAGCAGCTTTGGGCGGGGACGGGGTGAGCAGTTCTTC

len: 16
j_gene: TRBJ2-3
d_gene: TRBD2
v_gene: TRBV29-1
abundance: -
CDR3aa: CSVPGGTSGSADTQYF
CDR3nt: TGCAGCGTCCCTGGGGGGACTAGCGGGAGCGCAGATACGCAGTATTTT

len: 15
j_gene: TRBJ1-2
d_gene: TRBD1
v_gene: TRBV15
abundance: -
CDR3aa: CATSRSGQDAYGYTF
CDR3nt: TGTGCCACCAGCAGATCCGGACAGGATGCCTATGGCTACACCTTC

len: 13
j_gene: TRBJ2-5
d_gene: TRBD1
v_gene: TRBV6-1
abundance: -
CDR3aa: CASSPGQSETQYF
CDR3nt: TGTGCCAGCAGCCCGGGACAGTCGGAGACCCAGTACTTC

len: 18
j_gene: TRBJ1-1
d_gene: -
v_gene: TRBV7-2
abundance: -
CDR3aa: CASSLVFLWARRVTEAFF
CDR3nt: TGTGCCAGCAGCTTAGTCTTTCTCTGGGCTCGGCGGGTTACTGAAGCTTTCTTT

len: 13
j_gene: TRBJ2-5
d_gene: -
v_gene: TRBV18
abundance: -
CDR3aa: CASSSDWRETQYF
CDR3nt: TGTGCCAGCTCATCGGACTGGCGGGAGACCCAGTACTTC

len: 11
j_gene: TRBJ2-7
d_gene: -
v_gene: TRBV6-5
abundance: -
CDR3aa: CASSYGGEQYF
CDR3nt: TGTGCCAGCAGTTACGGAGGCGAGCAGTACTTC

len: 13
j_gene: TRBJ2-1
d_gene: -
v_gene: TRBV5-1
abundance: -
CDR3aa: CASWTGDGGEQFF
CDR3nt: TGCGCCAGCTGGACTGGGGATGGAGGCGAGCAGTTCTTC

len: 14
j_gene: TRBJ2-5
d_gene: -
v_gene: TRBV11-2
abundance: -
CDR3aa: CASSPVAWSETQYF
CDR3nt: TGTGCCAGCAGCCCAGTAGCTTGGTCAGAGACCCAGTACTTC

len: 14
j_gene: TRBJ2-7
d_gene: TRBD2
v_gene: TRBV30
abundance: -
CDR3aa: CAWNGGGSSYEQYF
CDR3nt: TGTGCCTGGAACGGGGGAGGGAGCTCCTACGAGCAGTACTTC

len: 14
j_gene: TRBJ2-2
d_gene: TRBD2
v_gene: TRBV2
abundance: -
CDR3aa: CASMTSGNTGELFF
CDR3nt: TGTGCCAGCATGACTAGCGGGAACACCGGGGAGCTGTTTTTT

len: 14
j_gene: TRBJ2-5
d_gene: -
v_gene: TRBV6-6
abundance: -
CDR3aa: CASSRNEGSETQYF
CDR3nt: TGTGCCAGCAGCCGAAATGAGGGTAGTGAGACCCAGTACTTC

len: 17
j_gene: TRBJ2-3
d_gene: -
v_gene: TRBV4-2
abundance: few
CDR3aa: CASSQDFVTESTDTQYF
CDR3nt: TGTGCCAGCAGCCAAGATTTCGTCACTGAAAGCACAGATACGCAGTATTTT

len: 16
j_gene: TRBJ2-7
d_gene: -
v_gene: TRBV7-9
abundance: -
CDR3aa: CASRDWGPSPSYEQYF
CDR3nt: TGTGCCAGCAGGGACTGGGGTCCAAGCCCGTCCTACGAGCAGTACTTC

len: 13
j_gene: TRBJ2-4
d_gene: -
v_gene: TRBV5-1
abundance: -
CDR3aa: CASSWQSGNNQYF
CDR3nt: TGCGCCAGCAGCTGGCAGTCGGGAAACAATCAGTACTTC

len: 14
j_gene: TRBJ1-2
d_gene: -
v_gene: TRBV4-1
abundance: -
CDR3aa: CASSQAAGYYGYTF
CDR3nt: TGCGCCAGCAGCCAAGCAGCGGGGTACTATGGCTACACCTTC

len: 12
j_gene: TRBJ2-7
d_gene: TRBD1
v_gene: TRBV2
abundance: -
CDR3aa: CASSGTDYEQYF
CDR3nt: TGTGCCAGCTCCGGGACAGACTACGAGCAGTACTTC

len: 13
j_gene: TRBJ2-7
d_gene: TRBD2
v_gene: TRBV7-9
abundance: -
CDR3aa: CASFASGSYEQYF
CDR3nt: TGTGCCAGCTTCGCTAGCGGGAGCTACGAGCAGTACTTC

len: 13
j_gene: TRBJ2-2
d_gene: -
v_gene: TRBV7-3
abundance: -
CDR3aa: CASSFLNTGELFF
CDR3nt: TGTGCCAGCAGCTTCCTTAACACCGGGGAGCTGTTTTTT

len: 19
j_gene: TRBJ2-1
d_gene: TRBD2
v_gene: TRBV10-3
abundance: -
CDR3aa: CAISEGTSGRARGLNEQFF
CDR3nt: TGTGCCATCAGTGAGGGGACTAGCGGGCGAGCTAGGGGGCTCAATGAGCAGTTCTTC

len: 13
j_gene: TRBJ1-4
d_gene: TRBD1
v_gene: TRBV7-3
abundance: -
CDR3aa: CASSQTGGEKLFF
CDR3nt: TGTGCCAGCAGCCAGACAGGGGGGGAAAAACTGTTTTTT

len: 15
j_gene: TRBJ2-3
d_gene: -
v_gene: TRBV5-1
abundance: -
CDR3aa: CASSSSGVRTDTQYF
CDR3nt: TGCGCCAGCAGCTCCTCAGGGGTGCGCACAGATACGCAGTATTTT

len: 14
j_gene: TRBJ2-7
d_gene: -
v_gene: TRBV28
abundance: -
CDR3aa: CASRTGLAVREQYF
CDR3nt: TGTGCCAGCAGAACGGGACTCGCGGTTCGGGAGCAGTACTTC

len: 15
j_gene: TRBJ2-5
d_gene: TRBD2
v_gene: TRBV27
abundance: -
CDR3aa: CASSMSSGSWQTQYF
CDR3nt: TGTGCCAGCAGTATGTCTAGCGGGAGTTGGCAGACCCAGTACTTC

len: 12
j_gene: TRBJ1-2
d_gene: -
v_gene: TRBV5-1
abundance: once
CDR3aa: CASSLFSYGYTF
CDR3nt: TGCGCCAGCAGTTTATTCTCCTACGGCTACACCTTC

len: 15
j_gene: TRBJ2-7
d_gene: -
v_gene: TRBV7-9
abundance: -
CDR3aa: CASSLEAGVGVEQYF
CDR3nt: TGTGCCAGCAGCTTAGAGGCAGGGGTTGGTGTCGAGCAGTACTTC

len: 14
j_gene: TRBJ2-7
d_gene: -
v_gene: TRBV6-1
abundance: -
CDR3aa: CASSVVSDSYEQYF
CDR3nt: TGTGCCAGCAGTGTCGTATCAGACTCCTACGAGCAGTACTTC

len: 14
j_gene: TRBJ1-1
d_gene: TRBD1
v_gene: TRBV25-1
abundance: -
CDR3aa: CASSALDRDAEAFF
CDR3nt: TGTGCCAGCAGTGCTCTGGACAGGGACGCTGAAGCTTTCTTT

len: 13
j_gene: TRBJ2-1
d_gene: -
v_gene: TRBV4-2
abundance: -
CDR3aa: CASRSGSNGEQFF
CDR3nt: TGTGCCAGCAGGTCCGGGAGTAATGGTGAGCAGTTCTTC

len: 13
j_gene: TRBJ1-5
d_gene: -
v_gene: TRBV10-2
abundance: -
CDR3aa: CASSDWAIQPQHF
CDR3nt: TGCGCCAGCAGTGATTGGGCCATCCAGCCCCAGCATTTT